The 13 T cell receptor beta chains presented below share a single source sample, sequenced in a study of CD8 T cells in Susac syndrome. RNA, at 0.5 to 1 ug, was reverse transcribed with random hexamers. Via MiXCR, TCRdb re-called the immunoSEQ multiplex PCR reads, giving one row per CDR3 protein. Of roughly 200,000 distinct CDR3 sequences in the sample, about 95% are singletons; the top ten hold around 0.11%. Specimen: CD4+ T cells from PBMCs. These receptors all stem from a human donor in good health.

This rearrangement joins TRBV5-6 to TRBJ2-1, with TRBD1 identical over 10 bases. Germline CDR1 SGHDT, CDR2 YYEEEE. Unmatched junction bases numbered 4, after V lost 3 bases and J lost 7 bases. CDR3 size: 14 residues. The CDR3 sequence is CASSSGQGENEQFF. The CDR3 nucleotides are TGTGCCAGCAGCTCTGGACAGGGGGAAAATGAGCAGTTCTTC.

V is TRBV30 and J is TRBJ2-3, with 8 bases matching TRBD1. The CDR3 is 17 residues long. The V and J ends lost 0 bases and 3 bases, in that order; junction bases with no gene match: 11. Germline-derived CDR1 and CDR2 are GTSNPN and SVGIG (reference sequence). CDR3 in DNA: TGTGCCTGGAGTGTACGAGGGGCAGGGGGCTTGACAGATACGCAGTATTTT. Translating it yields CAWSVRGAGGLTDTQYF.

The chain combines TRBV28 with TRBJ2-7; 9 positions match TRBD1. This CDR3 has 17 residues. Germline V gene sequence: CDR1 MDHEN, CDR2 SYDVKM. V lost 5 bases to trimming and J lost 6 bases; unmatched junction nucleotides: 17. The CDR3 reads CASSVGGLGQGQREQYF. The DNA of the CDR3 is TGTGCCAGCAGTGTTGGTGGTCTGGGACAGGGCCAGCGCGAGCAGTACTTC. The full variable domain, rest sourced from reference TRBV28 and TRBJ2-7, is DVKVTQSSRYLVKRTGEKVFLECVQDMDHENMFWYRQDPGLGLRLIYFSYDVKMKEKGDIPEGYSVSREKKERFSLILESASTNQTSMYLCASSVGGLGQGQREQYFGPGTRLTVT.

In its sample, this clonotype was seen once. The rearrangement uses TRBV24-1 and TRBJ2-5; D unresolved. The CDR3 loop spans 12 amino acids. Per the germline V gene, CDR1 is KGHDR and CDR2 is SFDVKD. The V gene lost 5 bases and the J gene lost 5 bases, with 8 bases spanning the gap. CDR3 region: CATSVHGETQYF. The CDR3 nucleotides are TGTGCCACCAGTGTACACGGGGAGACCCAGTACTTC.

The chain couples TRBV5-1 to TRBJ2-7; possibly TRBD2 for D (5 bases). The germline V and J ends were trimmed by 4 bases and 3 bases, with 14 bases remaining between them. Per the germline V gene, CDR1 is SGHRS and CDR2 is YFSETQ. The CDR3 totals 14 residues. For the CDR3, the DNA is TGCGCCAGCAGCCCGTCACTAGGGCTCTACGAGCAGTACTTC. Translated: CASSPSLGLYEQYF.

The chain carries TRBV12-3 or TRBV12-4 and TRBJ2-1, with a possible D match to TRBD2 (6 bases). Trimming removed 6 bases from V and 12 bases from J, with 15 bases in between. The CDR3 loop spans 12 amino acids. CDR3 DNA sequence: TGTGCCAGCAGCTTCCGGGGGTGGGTGCAGTTCTTC. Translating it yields CASSFRGWVQFF.

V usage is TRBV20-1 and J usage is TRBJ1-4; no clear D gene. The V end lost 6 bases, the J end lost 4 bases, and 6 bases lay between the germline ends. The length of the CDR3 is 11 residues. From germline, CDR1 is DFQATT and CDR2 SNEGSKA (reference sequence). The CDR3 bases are TGCAGTGCGGAACATAATGAAAAACTGTTTTTT. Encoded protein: CSAEHNEKLFF.

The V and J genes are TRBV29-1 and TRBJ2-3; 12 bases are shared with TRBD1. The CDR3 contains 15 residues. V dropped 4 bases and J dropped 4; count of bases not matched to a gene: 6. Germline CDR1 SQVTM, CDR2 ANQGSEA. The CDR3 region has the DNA TGCAGCGTTGTACCGGGACAGGGGGCTTCAGATACGCAGTATTTT. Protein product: CSVVPGQGASDTQYF.

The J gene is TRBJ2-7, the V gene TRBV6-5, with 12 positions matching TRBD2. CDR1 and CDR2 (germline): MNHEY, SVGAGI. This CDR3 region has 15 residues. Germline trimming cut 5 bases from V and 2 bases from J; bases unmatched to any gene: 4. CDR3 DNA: TGTGCCAGCAGTACAGGACTAGCGGGGACCTACGAGCAGTACTTC. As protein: CASSTGLAGTYEQYF.

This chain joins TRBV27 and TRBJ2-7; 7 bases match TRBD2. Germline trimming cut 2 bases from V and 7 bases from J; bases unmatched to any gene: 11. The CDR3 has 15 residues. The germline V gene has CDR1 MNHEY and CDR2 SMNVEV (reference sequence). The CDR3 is CASSLGGLTLGEQYF. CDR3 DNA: TGTGCCAGCAGTTTAGGGGGACTAACCTTGGGGGAGCAGTACTTC.

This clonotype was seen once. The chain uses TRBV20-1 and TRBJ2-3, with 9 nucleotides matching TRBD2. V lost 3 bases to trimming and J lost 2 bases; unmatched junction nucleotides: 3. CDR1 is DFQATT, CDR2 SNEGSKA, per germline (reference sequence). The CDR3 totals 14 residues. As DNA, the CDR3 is TGCAGTGCTAGGCTAGCGGGGACCACAGATACGCAGTATTTT. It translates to CSARLAGTTDTQYF.

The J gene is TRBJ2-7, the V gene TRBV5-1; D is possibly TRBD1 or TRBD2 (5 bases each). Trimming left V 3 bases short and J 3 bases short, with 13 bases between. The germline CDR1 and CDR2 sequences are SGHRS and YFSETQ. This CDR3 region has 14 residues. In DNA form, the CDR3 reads TGCGCCAGCAGCTCCGGGACCGCTCGCTACGAGCAGTACTTC. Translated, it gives CASSSGTARYEQYF.

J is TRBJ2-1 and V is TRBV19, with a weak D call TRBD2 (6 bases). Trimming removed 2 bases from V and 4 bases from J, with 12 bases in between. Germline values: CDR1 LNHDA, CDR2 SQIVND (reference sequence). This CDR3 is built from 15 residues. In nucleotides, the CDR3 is TGTGCCAGTAGTATAAGTCGGGAGTTGTACAATGAGCAGTTCTTC. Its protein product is CASSISRELYNEQFF.